Following are 21 T cell receptor beta chains from one sample sequenced in a study of shared clonotypes between healthy human individuals. Using immunoSEQ multiplex PCR, the repertoire was profiled, and TCRdb retains in-frame clones only, with some absent. The sample holds about 1.1 million clones, roughly 80% seen once. Sequences were obtained from memory CD4+ T cells from PBMCs. Subset in this sample: CD45RA-negative fraction. Every receptor here comes from a young man in good health. Some clones in this sample may be carry-over from other donors' samples.

The rearrangement links TRBV6-1 to TRBJ1-4; TRBD1 matches at 10 bases. The CDR3 runs 16 residues. Trimming at V came to 3 bases and at J to 6 bases, leaving 7 bases not matched to a gene. CDR1 is MNHNS, CDR2 SASEGT, per germline. CDR3 nucleotide sequence: TGTGCCAGCAGTGAGGGAGCCGGGACAGGGGATGAAAAACTGTTTTTT. It yields the protein CASSEGAGTGDEKLFF.

This rearrangement joins TRBV5-1 to TRBJ1-3; D uncertain. This CDR3 contains 12 residues. The V end lost 5 bases, the J end lost 3 bases, and 6 bases lay between the germline ends. Germline assignment: CDR1 SGHRS and CDR2 YFSETQ. The CDR3 reads CASRADGNTIYF. Written as DNA, the CDR3 is TGCGCCAGCAGGGCGGATGGAAACACCATATATTTT.

In its sample, this clone was seen a few times. In DNA form, the CDR3 reads TGTGCCAGCAGCCTACTCGGGGTCCTGAACACTGAAGCTTTCTTT. This sequence encodes CASSLLGVLNTEAFF. The chain combines TRBV11-2 with TRBJ1-1; no clear D gene. Germline-derived CDR1 and CDR2 are SGHAT and FQNNGV. Trimming removed 5 bases from V and 0 bases from J, with 13 bases in between. The CDR3 spans 15 residues.

The rearrangement joins TRBV7-7 to TRBJ2-5; 13 nucleotides match TRBD2. This CDR3 has 17 residues. Germline V lookup: CDR1 SSHAT, CDR2 FNYEAQ (reference sequence). J was trimmed by 1 base and V by 5 bases; bases with no gene match: 7. CDR3 region: CASSPGLAGPFQETQYF. CDR3 in DNA: TGTGCCAGCAGCCCGGGACTAGCGGGACCCTTCCAAGAGACCCAGTACTTC.

CDR3 nucleotides: TGTGCCAGCAGCTTAACGGGGTCATTCTCCTACGAGCAGTACTTC. Its protein is CASSLTGSFSYEQYF. The chain couples TRBV7-2 to TRBJ2-5; D possibly corresponds to TRBD2 (5 bases). With the DNA end fitting TRBJ2-7 better, the J assignment may be wrong. In germline, CDR1 is SGHTA, CDR2 FQGNSA. This CDR3 region has 15 residues.

The rearrangement joins TRBV5-1 to TRBJ1-1; a weak D match, TRBD1 (6 bases). Germline CDR1 and CDR2: SGHRS and YFSETQ. V dropped 0 bases and J dropped 6 bases, with 15 bases sitting between them. The CDR3 sequence is 15 residues long. CDR3 loop: CASSLGHRVGAEAFF. For the CDR3, the DNA is TGCGCCAGCAGCTTGGGTCACAGGGTCGGGGCTGAAGCTTTCTTT.

The count of this clone is one. The rearrangement joins TRBV6-6 to TRBJ1-5, with TRBD1 identical over 7 bases. The CDR3 length is 14 residues. Germline V gene lookup returns CDR1 MNHNY and CDR2 SVGAGI (reference sequence). V shed 6 bases, J shed 3 bases, and the junction held 5 bases outside the gene matches. The CDR3 region has the DNA TGTGCCAGCAGGGTTACAGGGGACAATCAGCCCCAGCATTTT. This encodes CASRVTGDNQPQHF.

The chain employs TRBV9 and TRBJ2-1; D is unclear. There are 16 residues in the CDR3. Germline CDR1 SGDLS, CDR2 YYNGEE. Trimming stripped 6 bases from V and 0 bases from J, with 16 bases between. CDR3: CASTRSVDFSYNEQFF. The CDR3 DNA reads as TGTGCCAGCACCCGATCCGTGGATTTCTCCTACAATGAGCAGTTCTTC.

This chain links TRBV11-2 with TRBJ2-1, with 7 bases that match TRBD1. J gave up 0 bases and V 5 bases, and 4 bases lay outside the gene matches. The germline CDR1 and CDR2 sequences are SGHAT and FQNNGV. The CDR3 has 15 residues. The CDR3 nucleotides read TGTGCCAGCAGCCGACAGGGTTACTCCTACAATGAGCAGTTCTTC. Translated: CASSRQGYSYNEQFF.

The chain couples TRBV29-1 to TRBJ2-5; no firm D call. The V and J ends lost 4 bases and 2 bases respectively, with 8 bases between them. Germline lookup yields CDR1 SQVTM and CDR2 ANQGSEA. This CDR3 region has 12 residues. The CDR3 loop reads CSVGTEQETQYF. CDR3 in DNA: TGCAGCGTTGGAACTGAGCAAGAGACCCAGTACTTC.

Turning to this clone: Other DNA sequences in this sample translate to the same CDR3. The chain is built from TRBV28 and TRBJ1-5; D unclear. This CDR3 comprises 13 residues. V was pared by 6 bases and J by 3 bases, with 9 bases between. From germline, CDR1 is MDHEN and CDR2 SYDVKM. CDR3 amino acids: CASRPGLNQPQHF. The DNA for the CDR3 is TGTGCCAGCAGACCGGGCCTCAATCAGCCCCAGCATTTT.

Regarding this clone: A much bigger clone sits one base away, suggesting this may be a read error. The V gene is TRBV11-2, the J gene TRBJ2-5; D call uncertain. Deletions cut 6 bases from V and 0 bases from J, with 2 bases between. The CDR3 is 11 amino acids. Germline CDR1 SGHAT, CDR2 FQNNGV. CDR3 sequence (DNA): TGTGCCAGCAGATACCAAGAGACCCAGTACTTC. Translation: CASRYQETQYF. Combining the CDR3 with reference TRBV11-2 and TRBJ2-5 gives the whole variable domain EAGVAQSPRYKIIEKRQSVAFWCNPISGHATLYWYQQILGQGPKLLIQFQNNGVVDDSQLPKDRFSAERLKGVDSTLKIQPAKLEDSAVYLCASRYQETQYFGPGTRLLVL.

The V and J genes are TRBV9 and TRBJ1-3; no firm D call. With 4 bases removed from V and 0 bases from J, the gap between germline ends came to 17 bases. This CDR3 contains 17 residues. CDR1 is SGDLS, CDR2 YYNGEE, per germline. CDR3: CASSPILSRHSGNTIYF. The CDR3 nucleotides are TGTGCCAGCAGCCCCATACTTAGCAGACACTCTGGAAACACCATATATTTT. Variable domain in full (rest from reference TRBV9 and TRBJ1-3): DSGVTQTPKHLITATGQRVTLRCSPRSGDLSVYWYQQSLDQGLQFLIQYYNGEERAKGNILERFSAQQFPDLHSELNLSSLELGDSALYFCASSPILSRHSGNTIYFGEGSWLTVV.

The rearrangement links TRBV19 to TRBJ1-2, with TRBD1 matching 8 bases. The CDR3 contains 13 residues. Germline lookup yields CDR1 LNHDA and CDR2 SQIVND (reference sequence). Unmatched junction bases numbered 4, after V lost 7 bases and J lost 3 bases. In DNA, the CDR3 is TGTGCCAGTATCAAGACAGGGGACTATGGCTACACCTTC. This sequence encodes CASIKTGDYGYTF.

The J gene is TRBJ1-2, the V gene TRBV19; D possibly corresponds to TRBD1 (5 bases). Trimming pared 10 bases from V and 2 bases from J, leaving 14 bases between. In germline, CDR1 is LNHDA, CDR2 SQIVND (reference sequence). There are 13 residues in the CDR3. The CDR3 DNA follows: TGTGCCACCCAAGTCCGACAGAACTATGGCTACACCTTC. It yields the protein CATQVRQNYGYTF.

The chain joins TRBV5-4 to TRBJ2-2; 12 nucleotides align to TRBD2. Per germline, CDR1 SGHNT and CDR2 YYREEE (reference sequence). Trimming took 2 bases from V and 5 from J; bases not matched to a gene: 4. This CDR3 contains 16 residues. In nucleotides, the CDR3 is TGTGCCAGCAGCTTTAGACTAGCGGGAGCGACCGGGGAGCTGTTTTTT. This encodes CASSFRLAGATGELFF.

V gene TRBV7-6 combines with J gene TRBJ2-1, with D unclear. CDR3 length equals 14 residues. V lost 5 bases and J 3 bases, leaving 11 bases between the germline ends. Germline assignment: CDR1 SGHVS and CDR2 FNYEAQ. The CDR3 DNA reads TGTGCCAGCAGCCCGGTGCTTAACTACAATGAGCAGTTCTTC. Protein product: CASSPVLNYNEQFF.

The chain is built from TRBV7-2 and TRBJ2-7; no clear D. Per the germline V gene, CDR1 is SGHTA and CDR2 is FQGNSA. The CDR3 loop spans 12 amino acids. V dropped 5 bases and J dropped 6 bases, with 11 bases sitting between them. CDR3 DNA sequence: TGTGCCAGCAGCCTAATAACTACCGAGCAGTACTTC. Translating it yields CASSLITTEQYF.

This CDR3 is CASLGGAVQPQHF. CDR3 nucleotide sequence: TGTGCCAGCCTCGGGGGGGCGGTTCAGCCCCAGCATTTT. The J gene is TRBJ1-5, the V gene TRBV28; TRBD1 might be the D (6 bases). V gave up 8 bases and J gave up 6 bases, with 14 bases separating them. Germline V lookup: CDR1 MDHEN, CDR2 SYDVKM. This CDR3 is built from 13 residues.

The genes are TRBV28 and TRBJ2-7; TRBD1 aligns across 8 bases. The germline V gene encodes CDR1 MDHEN and CDR2 SYDVKM. The CDR3 extends over 17 amino acids. Trimming removed 2 bases from V and 2 bases from J; junction bases left unmatched: 11. CDR3 DNA sequence: TGTGCCAGCAGTTTACAATCAGGGGGCCCCAGCGCCTACGAGCAGTACTTC. As protein: CASSLQSGGPSAYEQYF.

V is TRBV2 and J is TRBJ1-5; 8 bases align to TRBD1. Germline CDR1 is SNHLY and CDR2 is FYNNEI. V shed 2 bases, J shed 0 bases, and the junction held 15 bases outside the gene matches. The CDR3 has 20 residues. This CDR3 is CASSEWPGGSRGFSNQPQHF. DNA for the CDR3: TGTGCCAGCAGTGAATGGCCAGGGGGCTCGAGGGGTTTTAGCAATCAGCCCCAGCATTTT.